This TCR beta chain comes out of a study of Graves' ophthalmopathy and Graves' hyperthyroidism. In the study overall: Stable hyperthyroid donors showed no ophthalmopathy during 18 months follow-up. Study-wide results and caveats: Clonotypes were expanded in thyroid at above 0.001 frequency, and most also appeared in blood. In separating ophthalmopathy from stable hyperthyroidism, a 13-signature model achieved 87.88% sensitivity and 81.08% specificity.

This clonotype was detected many times. Its specificity is not known. The hyperthyroidism patients had a new diagnosis of under 2 months' duration and were aged 18 to 65. Germline-derived CDR1 and CDR2 are SGHRS and YFSETQ. The CDR3 totals 16 residues. Trimming cost V 1 base and J 2 bases, with 16 bases left between them. Amplified material comprised TCR beta CDR3 regions derived from RNA transcripts. HTBI-primed first-round RT-PCR preceded second-round multiplex PCR. A single record per CDR3 protein comes from TCRdb applying MiXCR to the multiplex PCR reads. The sample lists over a million distinct CDR3 sequences, 36% occurring once.

The chain links TRBV5-1 to TRBJ2-7, with a possible D match to TRBD2 (6 bases). The source of this sequence is an adult man with Graves' hyperthyroidism. Sequencing used peripheral blood or thyroid tissue (not recorded which). The CDR3 DNA follows: TGCGCCAGCAGCTTGTACGCTAGCGAGGCCCCCTACGAGCAGTACTTC. Translated, it gives CASSLYASEAPYEQYF.